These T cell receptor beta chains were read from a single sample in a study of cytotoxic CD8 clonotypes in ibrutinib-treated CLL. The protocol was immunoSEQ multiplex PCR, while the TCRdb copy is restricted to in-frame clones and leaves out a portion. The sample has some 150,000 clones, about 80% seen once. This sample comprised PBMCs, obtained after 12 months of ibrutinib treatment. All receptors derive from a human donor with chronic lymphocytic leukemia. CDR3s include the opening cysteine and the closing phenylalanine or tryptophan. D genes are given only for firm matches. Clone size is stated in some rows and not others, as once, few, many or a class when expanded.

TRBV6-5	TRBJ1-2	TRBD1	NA	CASQGGNYGYTF	TGTGCCAGCCAGGGGGGTAACTATGGCTACACCTTC
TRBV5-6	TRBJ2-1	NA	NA	CASSLLGGAASYNEQFF	TGTGCCAGCAGCTTGCTAGGGGGGGCAGCCTCCTACAATGAGCAGTTCTTC
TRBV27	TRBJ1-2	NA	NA	CASSPQGSYGYTF	TGTGCCAGCAGTCCACAGGGTAGCTATGGCTACACCTTC
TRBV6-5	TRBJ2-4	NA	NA	CASSSRDIQYF	TGTGCCAGCAGCTCAAGGGACATTCAGTACTTC
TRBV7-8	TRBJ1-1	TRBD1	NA	CASSSSTGLNTEAFF	TGTGCCAGCAGCTCATCGACAGGGTTGAACACTGAAGCTTTCTTT
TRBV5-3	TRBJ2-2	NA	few	CASSFGSRTGELFF	TGTGCCAGCAGCTTCGGGAGCCGCACCGGGGAGCTGTTTTTT
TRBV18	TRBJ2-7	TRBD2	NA	CASSPTIAGSYEQYF	TGTGCCAGCTCACCAACAATAGCGGGATCCTACGAGCAGTACTTC
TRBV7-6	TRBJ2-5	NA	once	CASSLGPRETQYF	TGTGCCAGCAGCTTAGGCCCTCGGGAGACCCAGTACTTC
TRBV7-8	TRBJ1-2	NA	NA	CASSLGTGARLLNYGYTF	TGTGCCAGCAGCTTAGGTACCGGGGCGCGCTTGCTTAACTATGGCTACACCTTC
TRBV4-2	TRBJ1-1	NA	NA	CASSQERSMFGTEAFF	TGTGCCAGCAGCCAAGAGCGGTCGATGTTTGGGACTGAAGCTTTCTTT
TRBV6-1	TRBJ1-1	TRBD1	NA	CASSEAQGAWTEAFF	TGTGCCAGCAGTGAAGCGCAGGGGGCTTGGACTGAAGCTTTCTTT
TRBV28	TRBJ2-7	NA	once	CASTGSYEQYF	TGTGCCAGCACAGGATCCTACGAGCAGTACTTC
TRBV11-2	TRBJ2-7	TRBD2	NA	CASSQGLVYEQYF	TGTGCCAGCAGCCAGGGACTAGTTTACGAGCAGTACTTC
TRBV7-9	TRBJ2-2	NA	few	CASKFPLRGDTGELFF	TGTGCCAGCAAATTTCCGTTACGGGGAGACACCGGGGAGCTGTTTTTT
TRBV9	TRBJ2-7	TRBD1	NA	CASSTSTGSPYEQYF	TGTGCCAGCAGCACCTCGACAGGGTCCCCCTACGAGCAGTACTTC
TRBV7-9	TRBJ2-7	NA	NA	CASSLLAAGSYEQYF	TGTGCCAGCAGCTTATTAGCGGCGGGGTCCTACGAGCAGTACTTC
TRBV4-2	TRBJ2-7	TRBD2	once	CASSQGSGRSFYEQYF	TGTGCCAGCAGCCAGGGGAGCGGGAGATCCTTCTACGAGCAGTACTTC
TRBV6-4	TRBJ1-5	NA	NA	CASSPGVAQPQHF	TGTGCCAGCAGTCCAGGGGTGGCTCAGCCCCAGCATTTT
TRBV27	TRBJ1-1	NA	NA	CASSSGGTEAFF	TGTGCCAGCAGCTCGGGAGGCACTGAAGCTTTCTTT
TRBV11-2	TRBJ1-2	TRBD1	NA	CASSSGQSQYGYTF	TGTGCCAGCAGCTCGGGACAGTCTCAATATGGCTACACCTTC
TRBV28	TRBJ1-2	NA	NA	CASSPTQGYGYTF	TGTGCCAGCAGTCCAACTCAGGGTTATGGCTACACCTTC
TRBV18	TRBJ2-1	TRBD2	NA	CASSPLAGAFNEQFF	TGTGCCAGCTCACCACTAGCGGGAGCGTTCAATGAGCAGTTCTTC
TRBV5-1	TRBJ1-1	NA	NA	CASSFLRGNTEAFF	TGCGCCAGCAGCTTCCTGAGGGGGAACACTGAAGCTTTCTTT
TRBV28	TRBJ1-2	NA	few	CASSFAGRYGYTF	TGTGCCAGCAGTTTCGCAGGGAGATATGGCTACACCTTC
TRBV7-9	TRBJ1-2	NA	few	CASRGEGNGYTF	TGTGCCAGCAGGGGGGAAGGCAATGGCTACACCTTC
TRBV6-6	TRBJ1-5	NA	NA	CASSYGRQANQPQHF	TGTGCCAGCAGTTACGGTAGACAGGCCAATCAGCCCCAGCATTTT
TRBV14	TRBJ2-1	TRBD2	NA	CASSRETSRYLGNEQFF	TGTGCCAGCAGCCGAGAGACTAGCCGATACCTCGGAAATGAGCAGTTCTTC
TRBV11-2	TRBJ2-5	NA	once	CASSLSVAVQETQYF	TGTGCCAGCAGCTTATCGGTAGCGGTCCAAGAGACCCAGTACTTC
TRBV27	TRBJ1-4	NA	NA	CASSLEGREKLFF	TGTGCCAGCAGTTTAGAGGGAAGGGAAAAACTGTTTTTT
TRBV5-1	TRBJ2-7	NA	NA	CASSLRDSRVYEQYF	TGCGCCAGCAGCTTACGGGACTCCAGGGTCTACGAGCAGTACTTC
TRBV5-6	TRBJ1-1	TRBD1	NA	CASSPDRGPLMNTEAFF	TGTGCCAGCAGCCCGGACAGGGGGCCTTTGATGAACACTGAAGCTTTCTTT
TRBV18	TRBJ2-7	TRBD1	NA	CASSPRQGPLDEQYF	TGTGCCAGCTCACCACGACAGGGCCCCCTAGACGAGCAGTACTTC
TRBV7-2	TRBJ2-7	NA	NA	CASSLGTAGEQYF	TGTGCCAGCAGCTTAGGGACGGCTGGGGAGCAGTACTTC
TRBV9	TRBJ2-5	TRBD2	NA	CASSELAGEEETQYF	TGTGCCAGCAGCGAACTAGCGGGAGAGGAGGAGACCCAGTACTTC
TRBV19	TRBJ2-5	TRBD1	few	CATSGGGQETQYF	TGTGCCACCTCAGGGGGCGGCCAAGAGACCCAGTACTTC
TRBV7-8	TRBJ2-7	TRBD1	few	CASKTRGHDEQYF	TGTGCCTCAAAAACCAGGGGGCATGACGAGCAGTACTTC
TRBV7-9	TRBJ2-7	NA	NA	CASSSAGVPDEQYF	TGTGCCAGCAGCTCGGCAGGGGTTCCGGACGAGCAGTACTTC
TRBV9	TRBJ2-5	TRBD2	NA	CASSVGSSGSRETQYF	TGTGCCAGCAGCGTAGGATCGAGCGGGAGTCGCGAGACCCAGTACTTC
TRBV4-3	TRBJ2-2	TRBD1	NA	CASSQEGTGTRELFF	TGCGCCAGCAGCCAAGAAGGGACAGGGACCCGGGAGCTGTTTTTT
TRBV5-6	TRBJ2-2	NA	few	CASSFVGTIAGELFF	TGTGCCAGCAGCTTTGTAGGGACAATAGCCGGGGAGCTGTTTTTT
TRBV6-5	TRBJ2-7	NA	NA	CASSYYGPPGAREQYF	TGTGCCAGCAGTTACTATGGACCACCGGGGGCGCGTGAGCAGTACTTC
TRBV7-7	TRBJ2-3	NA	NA	CASSLGPGLDTDTQYF	TGTGCTAGCAGCTTAGGACCGGGACTTGACACAGATACGCAGTATTTT
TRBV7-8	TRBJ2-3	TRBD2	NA	CASSLGEGGIMNTQYF	TGTGCCAGCAGCTTAGGTGAGGGAGGGATCATGAATACGCAGTATTTT
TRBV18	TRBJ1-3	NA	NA	CASSQEAYSSGNTIYF	TGTGCCAGCTCACAGGAGGCGTACAGCTCTGGAAACACCATATATTTT
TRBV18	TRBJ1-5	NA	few	CASSLPGSNQPQHF	TGTGCCAGCTCCCTCCCCGGAAGCAATCAGCCCCAGCATTTT
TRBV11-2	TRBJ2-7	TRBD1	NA	CATTLTGGLDEQYF	TGTGCCACCACCCTGACAGGGGGCCTCGACGAGCAGTACTTC
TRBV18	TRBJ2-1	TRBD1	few	CASSPGVGQGYNEQFF	TGTGCCAGCTCACCGGGCGTAGGACAGGGTTACAATGAGCAGTTCTTC
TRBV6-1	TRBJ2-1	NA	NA	CAHNSDNEQFF	TGTGCACACAATAGCGACAATGAGCAGTTCTTC
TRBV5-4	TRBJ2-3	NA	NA	CASSLETQPDTQYF	TGTGCCAGCAGCTTGGAGACCCAGCCGGATACGCAGTATTTT
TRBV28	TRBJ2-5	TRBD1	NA	CASSLAHHRTGDEETQYF	TGTGCCAGCAGTTTAGCTCATCATCGGACAGGGGATGAAGAGACCCAGTACTTC
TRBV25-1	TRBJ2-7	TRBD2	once	CASSESERGSYEQYF	TGTGCCAGCAGTGAATCCGAGCGGGGCTCCTACGAGCAGTACTTC
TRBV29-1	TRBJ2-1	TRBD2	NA	CSVAIAWLAGINEQFF	TGCAGCGTCGCAATTGCGTGGCTAGCGGGGATAAATGAGCAGTTCTTC
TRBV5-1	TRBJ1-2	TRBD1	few	CASSLQGPGSGYTF	TGCGCCAGCAGCTTACAGGGGCCCGGGAGTGGCTACACCTTC
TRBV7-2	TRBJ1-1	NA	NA	CASGIYGGEAFF	TGTGCCAGCGGAATATATGGGGGGGAAGCTTTCTTT
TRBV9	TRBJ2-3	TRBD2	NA	CASRKTSGRSDTQYF	TGTGCCAGCAGGAAGACTAGCGGGAGGTCAGATACGCAGTATTTT
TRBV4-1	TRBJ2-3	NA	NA	CASSRVGSSTDTQYF	TGCGCCAGCAGCCGAGTGGGATCTTCCACAGATACGCAGTATTTT
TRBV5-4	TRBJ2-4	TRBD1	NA	CASSSQDRGNIQYF	TGTGCCAGCAGCTCACAAGACAGGGGAAACATTCAGTACTTC
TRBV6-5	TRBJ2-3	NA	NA	CASQGSADTQYF	TGTGCCAGCCAGGGTAGTGCAGATACGCAGTATTTT